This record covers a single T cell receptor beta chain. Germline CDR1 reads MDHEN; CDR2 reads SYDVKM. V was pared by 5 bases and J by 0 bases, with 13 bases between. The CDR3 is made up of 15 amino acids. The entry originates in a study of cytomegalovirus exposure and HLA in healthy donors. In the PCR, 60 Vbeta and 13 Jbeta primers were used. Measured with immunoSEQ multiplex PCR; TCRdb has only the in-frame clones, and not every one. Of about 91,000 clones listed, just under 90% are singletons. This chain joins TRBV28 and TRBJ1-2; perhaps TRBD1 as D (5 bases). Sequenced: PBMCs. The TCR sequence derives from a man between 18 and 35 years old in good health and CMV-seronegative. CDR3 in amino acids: CASSQGGSANYGYTF. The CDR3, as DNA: TGTGCCAGCAGTCAGGGAGGCAGTGCTAACTATGGCTACACCTTC.